In its sample, the clone carrying this TCR beta chain was seen once. This record belongs to a study of blood T cell repertoires in COVID-19. Study in general: Sites in the United States, Italy and Spain provided acute and convalescent COVID-19 samples.

Germline CDR1 and CDR2: SGDLS and YYNGEE. The CDR3 has 15 amino acids. V lost 0 bases, J lost 2 bases, and 10 bases lay in between. In the original processing: Using reference gene primer amplification, nucleated cell counts were estimated. TCRdb's copy holds only in-frame clones and misses some; the assay was immunoSEQ multiplex PCR. V, J and clone size are taken as reported in that table, and D and trimming were inferred from the DNA itself. The sample records roughly 97,000 clones, roughly nine tenths being singletons. The chain has TRBV9 and TRBJ2-3; D not certain. This receptor was obtained from a human donor in a cohort sampled during active COVID-19. Material: peripheral blood. The chain's CDR3 is CASSVGYTNTDTQYF. The CDR3 nucleotides read TGTGCCAGCAGCGTAGGGTACACCAACACAGATACGCAGTATTTT.